One sample yielded the 10 T cell receptor beta chains listed below, sequenced in a study of T cells in Graves' hyperthyroidism and ophthalmopathy. Amplification of TCR beta CDR3 regions was performed using RNA transcripts as template. The HTBI primer set drove a first-round RT-PCR of the TCR CDR3. TCRdb re-analysed the multiplex PCR reads in MiXCR, keeping a single row per CDR3 protein. The table has 500,000 to 600,000 distinct CDR3 sequences, less than 20% seen once. What was sequenced was blood. The receptor source for this set is a man in his forties or fifties with Graves' ophthalmopathy.

This clonotype appeared a few times. The rearrangement uses TRBV7-9 and TRBJ1-5; no clear D. Trimming left V 7 bases short and J 0 bases short, with 13 bases between. Germline assignment: CDR1 SEHNR and CDR2 FQNEAQ (reference sequence). The CDR3 has 15 amino acids. The CDR3: CASNPPAVSNQPQHF. For the CDR3, the DNA is TGTGCCAGCAACCCGCCGGCAGTTAGCAATCAGCCCCAGCATTTT.

This clonotype was detected ten times or more. The chain employs TRBV27 and TRBJ1-1; D is uncertain. Trimming took 3 bases from V and 1 from J, leaving 9 bases between them. The CDR3 loop spans 14 amino acids. Germline CDR1 is MNHEY and CDR2 is SMNVEV (reference sequence). CDR3 nucleotides: TGTGCCAGCAGTTTTAGGTCACAGAACACTGAAGCTTTCTTT. This codes for CASSFRSQNTEAFF.

This clonotype was observed a handful of times. This chain joins TRBV6-1 and TRBJ1-1; 7 bases align to TRBD1. Germline trimming cut 6 bases from V and 5 bases from J; bases unmatched to any gene: 9. This CDR3 has 14 amino acids. Germline CDR1 is MNHNS and CDR2 is SASEGT. CDR3 nucleotide sequence: TGTGCCAGCAGGAAACAGGGGTTCAAAACTGAAGCTTTCTTT. This gives the protein CASRKQGFKTEAFF.

This clonotype turned up a few times. The chain joins TRBV20-1 to TRBJ2-1, with 9 bases that match TRBD1. The CDR3 has 14 amino acids. V was clipped by 7 bases and J by 4 bases; unmatched bases: 8. Germline-derived CDR1 and CDR2 are DFQATT and SNEGSKA (reference sequence). DNA of the CDR3: TGCAGTGGAAAAACGGGACAGGGTTACAATGAGCAGTTCTTC. Its translation is CSGKTGQGYNEQFF.

This clonotype was seen repeatedly, ten times or more. This chain links TRBV5-1 with TRBJ2-1, with D hard to call. The germline V gene encodes CDR1 SGHRS and CDR2 YFSETQ. The V end lost 0 bases, the J end lost 4 bases, and 8 bases lay between the germline ends. The CDR3 contains 14 residues. The CDR3 loop reads CASSLVDGYNEQFF. The CDR3 DNA reads as TGCGCCAGCAGCTTGGTTGACGGATACAATGAGCAGTTCTTC.

J is TRBJ2-5 and V is TRBV28; the match to TRBD2 covers 8 bases. V was clipped by 10 bases and J by 4 bases; unmatched bases: 5. Germline values: CDR1 MDHEN, CDR2 SYDVKM. The CDR3 has 12 residues. CDR3 DNA: TGTGCCACCACGGGGGGGCGAGAGACCCAGTACTTC. Residues: CATTGGRETQYF.

The chain employs TRBV6-1 and TRBJ2-2, with TRBD2 matching 7 bases. The V and J ends lost 6 bases and 2 bases, in that order; junction bases with no gene match: 6. The CDR3 is made up of 15 amino acids. Germline CDR1 reads MNHNS; CDR2 reads SASEGT. The CDR3 reads CASRRGSLNTGELFF. As DNA, the CDR3 is TGTGCCAGCAGGCGCGGGAGCCTTAACACCGGGGAGCTGTTTTTT.

This clonotype was recorded a few times. The CDR3: CASSVSTLGTEAFF. The CDR3, as DNA: TGTGCCAGCAGTGTCTCCACCCTGGGCACTGAAGCTTTCTTT. The chain is built from TRBV6-1 and TRBJ1-1, with D uncertain. This CDR3 has 14 amino acids. The V end lost 4 bases, the J end lost 4 bases, and 13 bases lay between the germline ends. Germline-derived CDR1 and CDR2 are MNHNS and SASEGT.

About this clonotype: One base away lies a much larger clone, so this may be a sequencing read error. The V gene is TRBV2, the J gene TRBJ1-4; 8 bases are shared with TRBD1. The length of the CDR3 is 15 residues. From germline, CDR1 is SNHLY and CDR2 FYNNEI. CDR3 DNA: TGTGCCGGCAGCCCCGGACAGGGAACTAATGAAAAACTGTTTTTT. Residues: CAGSPGQGTNEKLFF.

This sequence joins TRBV12-3 or TRBV12-4 and TRBJ1-5, with 7 bases matching TRBD1. The CDR3 is 15 residues long. J was trimmed by 2 bases and V by 2 bases; bases with no gene match: 3. As DNA, the CDR3 is TGTGCCAGCAGTTTATCCGGACAGGGCAATCAGCCCCAGCATTTT. This translates into CASSLSGQGNQPQHF.